Listed below are T cell receptor beta chains from one sample, sequenced in a study of identical twins. TCRdb called the 5' RACE reads again in MiXCR, with one record for every CDR3 protein. Among about 240,000 distinct CDR3 sequences listed, over 9.5% were seen once. Sequencing was carried out using memory T cells sorted from blood. All receptors come from a man aged 50 to 59 in good health. Both conserved end residues are part of each CDR3. The D gene is left open where the match is weak. For some rows the clone size is stated as once, few or many, or as a class when expanded; others skip it.

CDR3 protein	CDR3 DNA	clone size	D gene	V gene	J gene
CATSTATGGPTGELFF	TGTGCCACCAGCACCGCTACAGGGGGCCCCACCGGGGAGCTGTTTTTT	many	TRBD1	TRBV15	TRBJ2-2
CSARASGATDTQYF	TGCAGTGCTAGGGCTAGCGGGGCCACAGATACGCAGTATTTT	many	TRBD2	TRBV20-1	TRBJ2-3
CATSDGGGPGELFF	TGTGCCACCAGTGATGGTGGGGGGCCCGGGGAGCTGTTTTTT	.	.	TRBV24-1	TRBJ2-2
CASSFAGEAVKNIQYF	TGTGCCAGCAGTTTTGCGGGAGAGGCGGTCAAAAACATTCAGTACTTC	.	TRBD2	TRBV28	TRBJ2-4
CASSWTDGPHEQYF	TGTGCCAGCAGCTGGACGGACGGACCCCACGAGCAGTACTTC	.	.	TRBV7-2	TRBJ2-7
CSVGTGGASGYTF	TGCAGCGTAGGGACAGGGGGAGCTTCCGGCTACACCTTC	many	TRBD1	TRBV29-1	TRBJ1-2
CASSQALTSGAISGANVLTF	TGTGCCAGCAGCCAAGCACTTACTAGCGGGGCTATCTCTGGGGCCAACGTCCTGACTTTC	.	TRBD2	TRBV4-2	TRBJ2-6
CASSLVTVYQETQYF	TGTGCCAGCAGCTTGGTTACAGTTTACCAAGAGACCCAGTACTTC	many	.	TRBV5-6	TRBJ2-5
CSVGGGGYNEQFF	TGCAGCGTGGGTGGGGGAGGTTACAATGAGCAGTTCTTC	many	.	TRBV29-1	TRBJ2-1
CASSRVLSGNTIYF	TGTGCCAGCAGCCGGGTACTCTCTGGAAACACCATATATTTT	.	.	TRBV5-5	TRBJ1-3
CASSYEWGSHNEQFF	TGTGCCAGCAGTTACGAGTGGGGGAGTCACAATGAGCAGTTCTTC	many	.	TRBV6-2/TRBV6-3	TRBJ2-1
CASSQVTAWGLATEAFF	TGCGCCAGCAGCCAAGTGACAGCTTGGGGGCTAGCAACTGAAGCTTTCTTT	.	.	TRBV4-1	TRBJ1-1
CASSLEFTWGFKTQYF	TGCGCCAGCAGCTTGGAGTTCACCTGGGGGTTTAAGACCCAGTACTTC	many	.	TRBV5-1	TRBJ2-5
CSVEGGGIYGYTF	TGCAGCGTTGAAGGGGGTGGGATTTATGGCTACACCTTC	.	.	TRBV29-1	TRBJ1-2
CASSQSLGELFF	TGTGCCAGCAGCCAATCGCTCGGGGAGCTGTTTTTT	.	.	TRBV3-1	TRBJ2-2
CATYDRGTHEQYF	TGTGCCACCTATGACAGGGGTACCCACGAGCAGTACTTC	many	TRBD1	TRBV10-3	TRBJ2-7
CASSLVHLYEQYF	TGTGCCAGCAGCTTAGTCCACCTCTACGAGCAGTACTTC	many	.	TRBV7-2	TRBJ2-7
CASSYEGLDGGELFF	TGTGCCAGCAGTTACGAGGGACTAGATGGCGGGGAGCTGTTTTTT	many	TRBD2	TRBV6-5	TRBJ2-2
CASSLAVGLAGEVNEQFF	TGTGCCAGCAGCTTAGCGGTGGGTCTTGCGGGAGAGGTGAATGAGCAGTTCTTC	.	TRBD2	TRBV13	TRBJ2-1
CSARDLGQGATTREKLFF	TGCAGTGCTAGAGATCTGGGACAGGGGGCCACGACCCGCGAAAAACTGTTTTTT	many	TRBD1	TRBV20-1	TRBJ1-4
CASRDRGRVDTQYF	TGTGCCAGTAGGGACAGGGGGCGAGTAGATACGCAGTATTTT	many	TRBD1	TRBV19	TRBJ2-3
CASSLGQGEGETQYF	TGTGCCAGCAGCTTGGGACAGGGCGAGGGAGAGACCCAGTACTTC	.	TRBD1	TRBV5-4	TRBJ2-5
CASSQVFAAGGDSPLHF	TGTGCCAGCAGCCAAGTGTTCGCGGCCGGGGGGGATTCACCCCTCCACTTT	many	.	TRBV4-2	TRBJ1-6
CASSLVLAEGLDTQYF	TGCGCCAGCAGCTTGGTGCTAGCAGAAGGGTTAGATACGCAGTATTTT	.	.	TRBV5-1	TRBJ2-3
CASSQDFPAYNYEQYF	TGCGCCAGCAGCCAAGATTTTCCAGCCTACAACTACGAGCAGTACTTC	many	.	TRBV4-1	TRBJ2-7
CASSQVGQGKETQYF	TGTGCCAGCAGCCAAGTGGGACAGGGAAAAGAGACCCAGTACTTC	many	TRBD1	TRBV3-1	TRBJ2-5
CASSPQGMGNYGYTF	TGTGCCAGCAGCCCACAGGGGATGGGGAACTATGGCTACACCTTC	many	TRBD1	TRBV28	TRBJ1-2
CASNRGRSGYTF	TGTGCCAGTAACAGGGGGCGAAGTGGCTACACCTTC	.	TRBD1	TRBV12-3/TRBV12-4	TRBJ1-2